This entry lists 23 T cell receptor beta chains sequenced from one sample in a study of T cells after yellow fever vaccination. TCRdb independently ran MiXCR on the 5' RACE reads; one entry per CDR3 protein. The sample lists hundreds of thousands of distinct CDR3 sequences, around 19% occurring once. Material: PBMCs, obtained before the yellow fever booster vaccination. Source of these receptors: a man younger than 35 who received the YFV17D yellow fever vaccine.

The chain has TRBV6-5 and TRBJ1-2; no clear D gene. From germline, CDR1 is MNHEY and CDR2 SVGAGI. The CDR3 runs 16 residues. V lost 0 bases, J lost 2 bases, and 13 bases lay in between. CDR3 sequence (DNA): TGTGCCAGCAGTTACTCGGTGACCCTACAAAACTATGGCTACACCTTC. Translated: CASSYSVTLQNYGYTF.

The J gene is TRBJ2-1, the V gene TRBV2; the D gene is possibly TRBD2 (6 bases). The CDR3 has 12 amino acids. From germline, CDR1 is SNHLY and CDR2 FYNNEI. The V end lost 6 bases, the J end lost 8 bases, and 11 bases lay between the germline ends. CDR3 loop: CASREGADEQFF. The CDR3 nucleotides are TGTGCCAGCAGGGAGGGAGCCGATGAGCAGTTCTTC.

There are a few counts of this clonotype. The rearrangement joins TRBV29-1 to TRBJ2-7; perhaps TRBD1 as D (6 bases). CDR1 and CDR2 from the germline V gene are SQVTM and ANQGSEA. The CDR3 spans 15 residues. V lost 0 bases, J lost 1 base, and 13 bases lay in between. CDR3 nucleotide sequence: TGCAGCGTTGAAGATCCTGGGACAAATTCCTACGAGCAGTACTTC. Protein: CSVEDPGTNSYEQYF.

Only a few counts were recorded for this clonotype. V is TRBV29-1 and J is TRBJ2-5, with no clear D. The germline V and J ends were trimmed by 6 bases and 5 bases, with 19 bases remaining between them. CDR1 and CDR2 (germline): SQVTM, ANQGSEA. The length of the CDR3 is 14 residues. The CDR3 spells CSVADGWVRETQYF. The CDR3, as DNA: TGCAGCGTCGCCGATGGGTGGGTTCGGGAGACCCAGTACTTC.

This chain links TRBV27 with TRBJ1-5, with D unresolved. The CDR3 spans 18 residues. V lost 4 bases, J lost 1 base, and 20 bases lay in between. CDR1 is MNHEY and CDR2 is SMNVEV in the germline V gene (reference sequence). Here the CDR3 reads CASSSHSLILGSNQPQHF. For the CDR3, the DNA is TGTGCCAGCAGTTCACACTCCCTCATTTTGGGAAGCAATCAGCCCCAGCATTTT.

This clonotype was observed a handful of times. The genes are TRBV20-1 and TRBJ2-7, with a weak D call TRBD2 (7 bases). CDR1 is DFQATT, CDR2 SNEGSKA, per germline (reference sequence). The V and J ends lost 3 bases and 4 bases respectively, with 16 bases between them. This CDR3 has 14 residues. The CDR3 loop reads CSARWGGGAYEQYF. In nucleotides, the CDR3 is TGCAGTGCTAGGTGGGGGGGCGGAGCATACGAGCAGTACTTC.

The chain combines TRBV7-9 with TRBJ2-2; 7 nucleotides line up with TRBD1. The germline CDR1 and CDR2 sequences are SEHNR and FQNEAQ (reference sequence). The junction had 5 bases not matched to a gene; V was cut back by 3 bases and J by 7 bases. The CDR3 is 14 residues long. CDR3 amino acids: CASSFRDRIGELFF. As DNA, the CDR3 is TGTGCCAGCAGCTTCCGGGACAGAATCGGGGAGCTGTTTTTT.

The CDR3 DNA sequence: TGCAGTGCTCCGGACCCGACCAACTACGAGCAGTACTTC. It specifies CSAPDPTNYEQYF. The chain is built from TRBV20-1 and TRBJ2-7; D gene unclear. The CDR3 covers 13 residues. Germline V gene sequence: CDR1 DFQATT, CDR2 SNEGSKA (reference sequence). The ends were cut back, 5 bases at V and 3 bases at J, with 14 bases in the middle.

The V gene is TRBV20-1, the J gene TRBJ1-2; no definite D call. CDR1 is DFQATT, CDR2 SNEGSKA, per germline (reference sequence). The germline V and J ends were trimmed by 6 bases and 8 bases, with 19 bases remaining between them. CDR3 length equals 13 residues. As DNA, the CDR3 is TGCAGTGCCCTTGAGCCTGCCGGTTGGGGCTACACCTTC. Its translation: CSALEPAGWGYTF.

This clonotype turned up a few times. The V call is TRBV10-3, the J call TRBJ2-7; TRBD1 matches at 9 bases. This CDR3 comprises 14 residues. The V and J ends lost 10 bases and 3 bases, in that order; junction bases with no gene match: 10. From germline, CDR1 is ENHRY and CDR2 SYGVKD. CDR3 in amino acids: CATCDGTGNYEQYF. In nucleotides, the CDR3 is TGTGCCACCTGTGATGGGACAGGGAACTACGAGCAGTACTTC.

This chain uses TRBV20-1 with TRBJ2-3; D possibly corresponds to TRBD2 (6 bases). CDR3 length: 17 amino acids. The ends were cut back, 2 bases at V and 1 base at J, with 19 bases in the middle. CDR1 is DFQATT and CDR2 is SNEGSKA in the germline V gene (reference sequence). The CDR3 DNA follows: TGCAGTGCTAGACGGTCACTCGGTGCTAGCGGCACAGATACGCAGTATTTT. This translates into CSARRSLGASGTDTQYF.

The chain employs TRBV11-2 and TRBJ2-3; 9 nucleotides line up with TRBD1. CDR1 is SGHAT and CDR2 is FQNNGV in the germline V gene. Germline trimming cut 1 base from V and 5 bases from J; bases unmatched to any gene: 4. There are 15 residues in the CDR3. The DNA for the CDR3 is TGTGCCAGCAGCTTAGCTGGGACAGGGTTAGATACGCAGTATTTT. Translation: CASSLAGTGLDTQYF.

This CDR3 is CASPRGDRASYNEQFF. The CDR3 DNA reads as TGTGCCAGCCCCCGGGGCGACAGGGCTTCCTACAATGAGCAGTTCTTC. V and J are TRBV7-9 and TRBJ2-1; TRBD1 matches 7 bases. After removal of 8 bases from V and 1 base from J, the junction contained 11 bases not matched to a gene. This CDR3 region has 16 residues. The V gene's germline CDR1 is SEHNR and CDR2 FQNEAQ (reference sequence). Full variable domain (remainder filled in from reference TRBV7-9 and TRBJ2-1): DTGVSQNPRHKITKRGQNVTFRCDPISEHNRLYWYRQTLGQGPEFLTYFQNEAQLEKSRLLSDRFSAERPKGSFSTLEIQRTEQGDSAMYLCASPRGDRASYNEQFFGPGTRLTVL.

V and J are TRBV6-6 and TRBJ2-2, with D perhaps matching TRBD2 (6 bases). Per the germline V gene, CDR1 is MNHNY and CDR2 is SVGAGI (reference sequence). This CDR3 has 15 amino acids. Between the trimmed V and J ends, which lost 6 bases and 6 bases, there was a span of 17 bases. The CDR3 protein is CASRGGVAGPGELFF. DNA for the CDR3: TGTGCCAGCAGGGGCGGGGTAGCCGGACCCGGGGAGCTGTTTTTT.

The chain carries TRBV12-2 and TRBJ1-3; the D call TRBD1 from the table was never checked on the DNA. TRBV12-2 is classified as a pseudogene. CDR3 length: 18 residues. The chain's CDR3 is CASRSGTGELNSGNTIYF. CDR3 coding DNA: TGTGCAAGTCGCTCCGGGACAGGGGAACTAAACTCTGGAAACACCATATATTTT.

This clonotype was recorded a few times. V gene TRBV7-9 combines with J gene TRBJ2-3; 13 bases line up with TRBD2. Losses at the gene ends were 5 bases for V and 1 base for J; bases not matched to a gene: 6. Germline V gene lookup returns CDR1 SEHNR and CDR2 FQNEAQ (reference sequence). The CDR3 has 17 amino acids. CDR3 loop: CASSRPGTSGGTDTQYF. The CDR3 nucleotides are TGTGCCAGCAGCCGTCCCGGGACTAGCGGGGGCACAGATACGCAGTATTTT.

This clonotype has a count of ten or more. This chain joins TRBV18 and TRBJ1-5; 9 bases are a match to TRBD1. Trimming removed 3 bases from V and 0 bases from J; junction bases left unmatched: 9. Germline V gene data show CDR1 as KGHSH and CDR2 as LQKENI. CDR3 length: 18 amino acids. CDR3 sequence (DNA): TGTGCCAGCTCACCCATCGGGACAGGGCTATATAGCAATCAGCCCCAGCATTTT. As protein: CASSPIGTGLYSNQPQHF.

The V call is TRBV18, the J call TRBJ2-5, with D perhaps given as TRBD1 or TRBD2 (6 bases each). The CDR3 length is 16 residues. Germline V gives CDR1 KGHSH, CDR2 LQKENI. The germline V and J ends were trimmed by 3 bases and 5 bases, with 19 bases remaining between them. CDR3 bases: TGTGCCAGCTCACCGGAGGAGCTAGCGAGGGGGGAGACCCAGTACTTC. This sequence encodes CASSPEELARGETQYF.

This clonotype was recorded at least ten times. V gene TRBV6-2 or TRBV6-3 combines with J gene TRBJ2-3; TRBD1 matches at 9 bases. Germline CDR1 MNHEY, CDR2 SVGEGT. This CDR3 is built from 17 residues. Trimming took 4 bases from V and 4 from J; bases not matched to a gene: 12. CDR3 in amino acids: CASSWDRERGMPDTQYF. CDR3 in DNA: TGTGCCAGCAGTTGGGACAGGGAGAGAGGGATGCCAGATACGCAGTATTTT.

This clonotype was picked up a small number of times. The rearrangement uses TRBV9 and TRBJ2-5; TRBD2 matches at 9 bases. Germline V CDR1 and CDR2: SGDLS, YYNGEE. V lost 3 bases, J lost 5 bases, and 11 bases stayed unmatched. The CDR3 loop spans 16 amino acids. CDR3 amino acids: CASSDTGTSSFETQYF. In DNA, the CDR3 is TGTGCCAGCAGCGATACCGGGACTAGCAGTTTTGAGACCCAGTACTTC.

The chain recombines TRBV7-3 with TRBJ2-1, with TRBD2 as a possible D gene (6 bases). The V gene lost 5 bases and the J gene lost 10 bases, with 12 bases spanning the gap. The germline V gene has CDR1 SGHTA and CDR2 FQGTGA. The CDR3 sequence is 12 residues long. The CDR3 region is CASSKNAGEQFF. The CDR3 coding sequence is TGTGCCAGCAGCAAAAATGCGGGGGAGCAGTTCTTC.

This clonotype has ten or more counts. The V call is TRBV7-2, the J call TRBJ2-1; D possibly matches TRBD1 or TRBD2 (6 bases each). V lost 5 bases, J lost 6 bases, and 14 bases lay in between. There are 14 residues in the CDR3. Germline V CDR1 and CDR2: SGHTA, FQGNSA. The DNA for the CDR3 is TGTGCCAGCAGCCCCCAAAGGGGGGCCAATGAGCAGTTCTTC. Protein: CASSPQRGANEQFF.

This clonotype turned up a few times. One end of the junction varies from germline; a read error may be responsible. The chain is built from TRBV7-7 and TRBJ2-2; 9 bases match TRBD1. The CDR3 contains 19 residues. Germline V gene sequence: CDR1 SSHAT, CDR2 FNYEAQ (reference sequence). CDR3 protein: CASSPDDRGTTGNTVELFF. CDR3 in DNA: TGTGCCAGCAGCCCAGACGACAGGGGGACCACCGGGAACACCGTGGAGCTGTTTTTT. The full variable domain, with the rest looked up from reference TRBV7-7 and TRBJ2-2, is GAGVSQSPRYKVTKRGQDVTLRCDPISSHATLYWYQQALGQGPEFLTYFNYEAQPDKSGLPSDRFSAERPEGSISTLTIQRTEQRDSAMYRCASSPDDRGTTGNTVELFFGEGSRLTVL.